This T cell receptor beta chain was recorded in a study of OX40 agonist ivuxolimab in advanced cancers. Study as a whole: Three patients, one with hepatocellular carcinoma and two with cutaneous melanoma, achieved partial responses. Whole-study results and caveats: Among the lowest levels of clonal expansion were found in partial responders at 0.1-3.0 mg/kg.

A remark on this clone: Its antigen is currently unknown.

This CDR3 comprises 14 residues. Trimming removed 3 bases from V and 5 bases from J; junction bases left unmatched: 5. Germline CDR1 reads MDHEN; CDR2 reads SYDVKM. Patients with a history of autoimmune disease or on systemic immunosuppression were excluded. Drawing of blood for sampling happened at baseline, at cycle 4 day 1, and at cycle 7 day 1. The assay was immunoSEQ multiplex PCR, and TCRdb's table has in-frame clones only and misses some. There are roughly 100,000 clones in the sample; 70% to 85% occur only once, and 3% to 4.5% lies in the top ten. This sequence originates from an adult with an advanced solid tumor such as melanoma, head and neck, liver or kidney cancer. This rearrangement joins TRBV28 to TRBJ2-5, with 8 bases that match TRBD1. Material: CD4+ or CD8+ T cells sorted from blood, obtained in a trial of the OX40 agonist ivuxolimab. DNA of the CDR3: TGTGCCAGCAGTTTGTCAGGGGGCTCGGAGACCCAGTACTTC. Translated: CASSLSGGSETQYF.